A selection of T cell receptor beta chains follows, all from one sample in a study of cytomegalovirus exposure and HLA in healthy donors. Sequencing used immunoSEQ multiplex PCR; TCRdb keeps in-frame clones, though not all of them. The repertoire includes roughly 160,000 clones, 60% to 80% of them detected once, and more than 13% sits in the top ten. Sequenced material: PBMCs. The receptors shown here come from a man between 45 and 60 years old in good health and CMV-seropositive. The CDR3 runs from the conserved cysteine through the conserved F or W. Fields, in order: clone size, J gene, V gene, D gene, CDR3 protein, CDR3 DNA. D genes are given only for firm matches. A clone size is listed for some rows: how often the clone was seen (once, few, many), or a class if it is expanded.

. TRBJ1-2 TRBV11-2 . CASSSRVDYGYTF TGTGCCAGCAGCTCCCGGGTAGACTATGGCTACACCTTC
. TRBJ2-1 TRBV7-2 TRBD2 CASSDPGGRSPDEQFF TGTGCCAGCAGTGACCCGGGGGGGCGATCCCCCGATGAGCAGTTCTTC
. TRBJ1-5 TRBV28 TRBD1 CASSTLRDRGRNQPQHF TGTGCCAGCAGCACGCTCCGGGACAGGGGGCGAAATCAGCCCCAGCATTTT
. TRBJ2-3 TRBV13 TRBD1 CASRELGQGGTDTQYF TGTGCCAGCAGAGAACTGGGACAGGGTGGCACAGATACGCAGTATTTT
. TRBJ2-1 TRBV13 TRBD1 CASSPPGQGSNEQFF TGTGCCAGCAGCCCTCCGGGACAGGGGTCAAATGAGCAGTTCTTC
few TRBJ1-1 TRBV7-2 . CASSLVSGRVNTEAFF TGTGCCAGCAGCTTAGTCTCCGGCAGGGTGAACACTGAAGCTTTCTTT
once TRBJ1-6 TRBV27 TRBD1 CASSYMTGGNSPLHF TGTGCCAGCAGTTATATGACAGGGGGTAATTCACCCCTCCACTTT
. TRBJ1-5 TRBV6-6 TRBD1 CASRTGGTQPQHF TGTGCCAGCAGGACAGGGGGTACTCAGCCCCAGCATTTT
. TRBJ2-7 TRBV19 . CASSIFIAEGGGEQYF TGTGCCAGTAGTATCTTCATAGCGGAGGGCGGAGGAGAGCAGTACTTC
. TRBJ2-7 TRBV6-5 . CASSYSGTISYEQYF TGTGCCAGCAGTTACTCTGGCACTATCTCCTACGAGCAGTACTTC
. TRBJ2-1 TRBV20-1 . CSASQYNEQFF TGCAGTGCTTCCCAATACAATGAGCAGTTCTTC
. TRBJ2-5 TRBV5-4 TRBD2 CASSLRGAGETQYF TGTGCCAGCAGCCTGCGGGGGGCCGGAGAGACCCAGTACTTC
. TRBJ2-1 TRBV27 TRBD2 CASSLTSGRTYNEQFF TGTGCCAGCAGTTTGACTAGCGGGAGGACCTACAATGAGCAGTTCTTC
. TRBJ2-3 TRBV14 . CASSQGRHTDTQYF TGTGCCAGCAGCCAAGGGCGACACACAGATACGCAGTATTTT
. TRBJ1-1 TRBV7-8 . CASSLEGGYTEAFF TGTGCCAGCAGCTTAGAAGGCGGGTACACTGAAGCTTTCTTT
. TRBJ2-3 TRBV4-3 TRBD1 CASSPEQAGGGTDTQYF TGCGCCAGCAGCCCAGAACAGGCAGGGGGCGGGACAGATACGCAGTATTTT
. TRBJ2-3 TRBV4-3 TRBD2 CASSQGLAGVSVTDTQYF TGCGCCAGCAGCCAGGGACTAGCGGGGGTCTCAGTGACAGATACGCAGTATTTT
. TRBJ2-5 TRBV4-2 . CASSQDANLQETQYF TGTGCCAGCAGCCAAGACGCGAATCTGCAAGAGACCCAGTACTTC
. TRBJ2-2 TRBV7-3 TRBD1 CASSPGQVSGELFF TGTGCCAGCAGCCCAGGACAGGTCTCCGGGGAGCTGTTTTTT
. TRBJ1-5 TRBV6-1 TRBD1 CASSLDRGWNQPQHF TGTGCCAGCAGTCTGGACAGGGGCTGGAATCAGCCCCAGCATTTT
. TRBJ1-1 TRBV7-2 TRBD1 CASSQFRVQGAREAFF TGTGCCAGCAGCCAGTTCAGGGTACAGGGGGCTAGGGAGGCTTTCTTT
. TRBJ1-1 TRBV10-3 TRBD1 CAFGTGGVPFF TGTGCCTTTGGGACAGGAGGTGTTCCTTTCTTT
. TRBJ1-2 TRBV7-2 TRBD1 CASLTRTGRGYTF TGTGCCAGCCTGACTAGGACAGGGCGCGGCTACACCTTC
. TRBJ2-7 TRBV13 . CASSLVQGQIYEQYF TGTGCCAGCAGCTTAGTACAAGGACAGATATACGAGCAGTACTTC
. TRBJ2-3 TRBV13 . CASSLGSGNTDTQYF TGTGCCAGCAGCTTAGGGAGCGGAAACACAGATACGCAGTATTTT
. TRBJ2-3 TRBV27 . CASTPTGSNTQYF TGTGCCAGCACCCCAACGGGGTCAAATACGCAGTATTTT
. TRBJ2-3 TRBV6-1 TRBD2 CASSERWGGSTDTQYF TGTGCCAGCAGTGAAAGGTGGGGGGGTAGCACAGATACGCAGTATTTT
. TRBJ1-4 TRBV5-1 TRBD1 CASSYLYRGKEEKLFF TGCGCCAGCAGCTACCTATACAGGGGGAAGGAGGAAAAACTGTTTTTT
. TRBJ1-2 TRBV7-9 . CASSLEQGSYGYTF TGTGCCAGCAGCTTAGAGCAGGGCAGCTATGGCTACACCTTC
. TRBJ1-5 TRBV7-8 TRBD1 CASSRDSYQPQHF TGTGCCAGCAGCCGGGACAGTTATCAGCCCCAGCATTTT
. TRBJ1-5 TRBV28 . CASSRPAGGNQPQHF TGTGCCAGCAGTCGTCCCGCGGGCGGCAATCAGCCCCAGCATTTT
. TRBJ1-5 TRBV4-1 . CASSQLVTLYSNQPQHF TGCGCCAGCAGCCAATTGGTCACTCTCTATAGCAATCAGCCCCAGCATTTT
. TRBJ2-7 TRBV5-4 . CASSLMGAGPHEQYF TGTGCCAGCAGCTTGATGGGGGCAGGGCCCCACGAGCAGTACTTC
. TRBJ2-5 TRBV9 . CASSVGVQETQYF TGTGCCAGCAGCGTAGGAGTCCAAGAGACCCAGTACTTC
. TRBJ2-3 TRBV5-4 . CASSLWRVRDTQYF TGTGCCAGCAGCTTGTGGAGGGTCAGAGATACGCAGTATTTT
. TRBJ2-3 TRBV2 . CASSRMTEESTDTQYF TGTGCCAGCAGTCGAATGACAGAAGAAAGCACAGATACGCAGTATTTT
once TRBJ1-1 TRBV6-5 . CATPRPVNTEAFF TGTGCCACCCCGAGGCCGGTGAACACTGAAGCTTTCTTT
. TRBJ1-2 TRBV28 . CASSLSSAAVNGYTF TGTGCCAGCAGCCTTAGCTCGGCCGCAGTTAATGGCTACACCTTC
many TRBJ1-3 TRBV6-1 . CASKLTGDSGNTIYF TGTGCCAGCAAACTCACAGGTGACTCTGGAAACACCATATATTTT
. TRBJ2-1 TRBV19 TRBD2 CASSIARTSGGAGYNEQFF TGTGCCAGTAGTATAGCTAGGACTAGCGGGGGGGCGGGATACAATGAGCAGTTCTTC
. TRBJ1-1 TRBV5-1 TRBD1 CASSRQGNAAVNTEAFF TGCGCCAGCAGTAGACAGGGCAACGCGGCCGTGAACACTGAAGCTTTCTTT
. TRBJ1-4 TRBV4-2 . CASSQEGGVSEKLFF TGTGCCAGCAGCCAAGAGGGGGGGGTTAGTGAAAAACTGTTTTTT
once TRBJ2-3 TRBV5-4 TRBD2 CASSEAGGGTDTQYF TGTGCCAGCAGCGAAGCGGGGGGCGGGACAGATACGCAGTATTTT
. TRBJ2-6 TRBV15 TRBD1 CATSRAGQGRVNLANVLTF TGTGCCACCAGCAGAGCTGGACAGGGGAGGGTAAATTTGGCCAACGTCCTGACTTTC
. TRBJ1-1 TRBV19 . CASSITGSSNTEAFF TGTGCCAGTAGTATAACAGGGTCTTCGAACACTGAAGCTTTCTTT
. TRBJ2-7 TRBV6-5 TRBD2 CASKNGGSSYEQYF TGTGCCAGCAAAAACGGGGGGAGCTCCTACGAGCAGTACTTC
. TRBJ2-1 TRBV7-2 TRBD2 CASSLEVAGASYNEQFF TGTGCCAGCAGCTTAGAGGTAGCGGGGGCCTCCTACAATGAGCAGTTCTTC
. TRBJ2-3 TRBV27 TRBD2 CASSLSISSGPPDTQYF TGTGCCAGCAGTTTATCGATATCTAGCGGGCCCCCGGATACGCAGTATTTT
. TRBJ2-3 TRBV11-2 . CASSTSTLTDTQYF TGTGCCAGCAGCACGAGCACCCTCACAGATACGCAGTATTTT
. TRBJ2-2 TRBV4-2 . CASSQGGLTGELFF TGTGCCAGCAGCCAAGGGGGCCTCACCGGGGAGCTGTTTTTT
. TRBJ1-2 TRBV28 . CASSLEDRIYYGYTF TGTGCCAGCAGTTTGGAGGACAGAATTTATTATGGCTACACCTTC
. TRBJ2-3 TRBV11-2 . CASSLDTRRTTDTQYF TGTGCCAGCAGCTTAGATACGCGTCGAACCACAGATACGCAATATTTT
. TRBJ1-1 TRBV7-8 . CASSPATGVNTEAFF TGTGCCAGCAGCCCCGCGACGGGAGTGAACACTGAAGCTTTCTTT